This T cell receptor beta chain was observed in a study of blood T cell repertoires in COVID-19. In the study overall: Sites across the United States, Italy and Spain contributed samples from acute and convalescent COVID-19. Sample material is recorded as cDNA or gDNA derived from T cells, B-cell-depleted T cells, or PBMCs.

CDR1 WNHNN and CDR2 SYGVQD come from the germline V gene (reference sequence). The CDR3 sequence is 13 residues long. Between the trimmed V and J ends, which lost 11 bases and 4 bases, there was a span of 15 bases. The method was immunoSEQ multiplex PCR; TCRdb's version includes in-frame clones alone and lacks a portion of them. Of about 16,000 clones in the sample, 60% to 85% were seen once. The sample taken for sequencing was peripheral blood. The V gene is TRBV10-1, the J gene TRBJ1-5; a possible D gene is TRBD1 (5 bases). The TCR originated in a man aged 55 to 70 with acute or convalescent COVID-19. CDR3 in amino acids: CASNAGPNQPQHF. Written as DNA, the CDR3 is TGCGCCTCCAACGCAGGGCCTAATCAGCCCCAGCATTTT.